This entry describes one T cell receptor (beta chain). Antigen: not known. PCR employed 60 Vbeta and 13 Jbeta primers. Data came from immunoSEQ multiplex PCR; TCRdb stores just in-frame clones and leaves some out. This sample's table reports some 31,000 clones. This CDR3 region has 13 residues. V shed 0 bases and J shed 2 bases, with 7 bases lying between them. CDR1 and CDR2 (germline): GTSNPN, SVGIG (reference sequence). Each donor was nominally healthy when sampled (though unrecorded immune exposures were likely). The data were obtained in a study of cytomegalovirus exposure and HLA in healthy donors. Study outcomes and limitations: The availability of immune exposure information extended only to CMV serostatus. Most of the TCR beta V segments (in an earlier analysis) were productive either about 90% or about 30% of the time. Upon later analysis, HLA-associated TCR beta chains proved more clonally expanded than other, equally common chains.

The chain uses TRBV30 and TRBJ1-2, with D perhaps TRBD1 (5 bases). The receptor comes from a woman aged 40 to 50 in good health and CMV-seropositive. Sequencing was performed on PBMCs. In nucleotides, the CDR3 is TGTGCCTGGAGTGTATCAGGGAACTATGGCTACACCTTC. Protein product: CAWSVSGNYGYTF.